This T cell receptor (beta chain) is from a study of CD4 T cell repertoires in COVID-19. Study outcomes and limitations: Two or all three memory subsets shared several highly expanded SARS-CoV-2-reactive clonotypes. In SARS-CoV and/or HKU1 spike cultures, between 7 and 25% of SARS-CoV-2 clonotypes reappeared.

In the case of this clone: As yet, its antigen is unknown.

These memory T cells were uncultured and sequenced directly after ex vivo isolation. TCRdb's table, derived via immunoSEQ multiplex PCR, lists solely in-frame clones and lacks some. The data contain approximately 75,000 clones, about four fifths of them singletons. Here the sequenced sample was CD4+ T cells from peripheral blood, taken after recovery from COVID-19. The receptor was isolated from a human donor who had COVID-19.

CDR3 region: CASSSSGTSYNEQFF. CDR3 DNA sequence: TGTGCCAGCAGCTCCTCCGGGACATCTTACAATGAGCAGTTCTTC. The V gene is TRBV7-2, the J gene TRBJ2-1; TRBD1 is a possible D gene (6 bases). V shed 4 bases and J shed 4 bases, with 14 bases lying between them. The germline CDR1 and CDR2 sequences are SGHTA and FQGNSA. The CDR3 is made up of 15 amino acids.